These 20 T cell receptor beta chains share one sample of origin, sequenced in a study of early T cells in non-severe SARS-CoV-2 infection. TCRdb ran MiXCR on the 5' RACE reads and lists one entry per CDR3 protein. This table holds 55,000 to 75,000 distinct CDR3 sequences, 4.5% to 7.5% found once. The source material was whole blood, sampled at baseline. Source of these receptors: an adult who was a healthcare worker with PCR-confirmed SARS-CoV-2 infection or an uninfected control (not recorded which).

This clonotype has a handful of counts. This chain links TRBV29-1 with TRBJ1-2, with D uncertain. Trimming removed 3 bases from V and 5 bases from J, with 13 bases in between. The CDR3 extends over 13 amino acids. Per germline, CDR1 SQVTM and CDR2 ANQGSEA. The CDR3 protein is CSVDSTTVYGYTF. For the CDR3, the DNA is TGCAGCGTTGACTCTACAACCGTATATGGCTACACCTTC. The whole variable domain, remainder taken from reference TRBV29-1 and TRBJ1-2, is SAVISQKPSRDICQRGTSLTIQCQVDSQVTMMFWYRQQPGQSLTLIATANQGSEATYESGFVIDKFPISRPNLTFSTLTVSNMSPEDSSIYLCSVDSTTVYGYTFGSGTRLTVV.

In DNA form, the CDR3 reads TGCAGCGCCGAACGACTAAAGCGGGTCGACAATGAGCAGTTCTTC. It specifies CSAERLKRVDNEQFF. The chain joins TRBV29-1 to TRBJ2-1; perhaps TRBD2 as D (6 bases). Germline values: CDR1 SQVTM, CDR2 ANQGSEA. Trimming cost V 7 bases and J 5 bases, with 21 bases left between them. This CDR3 comprises 15 residues.

The rearrangement uses TRBV6-1 and TRBJ2-1; 8 bases match TRBD2. This CDR3 comprises 17 residues. The junction had 12 bases not matched to a gene; V was cut back by 6 bases and J by 2 bases. Germline V CDR1 and CDR2: MNHNS, SASEGT. DNA for the CDR3: TGTGCCAGCAGAACCTCCGAGCGGGGGATCCCCTACAATGAGCAGTTCTTC. Protein sequence: CASRTSERGIPYNEQFF.

This clonotype was counted a few times. The V call is TRBV5-1, the J call TRBJ2-3; 11 bases line up with TRBD2. V lost 3 bases and J lost 1; bases outside the gene matches: 4. Germline V gives CDR1 SGHRS, CDR2 YFSETQ. The CDR3 length is 16 residues. This CDR3 reads CASSSGTSGGTDTQYF. The DNA for the CDR3 is TGCGCCAGCAGCTCCGGGACTAGCGGCGGCACAGATACGCAGTATTTT.

This sequence joins TRBV6-2 or TRBV6-3 and TRBJ1-1; D might be TRBD1 (5 bases). In germline, CDR1 is MNHEY, CDR2 SVGEGT. The length of the CDR3 is 14 residues. The V end was cut by 7 bases, the J end by 1 base, with 13 bases between. CDR3 loop: CASKGNTGNTEAFF. CDR3 coding DNA: TGTGCCAGCAAGGGAAACACAGGGAACACTGAAGCTTTCTTT.

This clonotype showed up just a few times. The chain couples TRBV28 to TRBJ2-1; the D is unclear. Germline V gene data show CDR1 as MDHEN and CDR2 as SYDVKM. This CDR3 has 15 residues. Trimming took off 2 bases at V and 0 bases at J, with 8 bases between the two ends. CDR3 in amino acids: CASSLGLSSYNEQFF. Written as DNA, the CDR3 is TGTGCCAGCAGTTTAGGGCTTAGCTCCTACAATGAGCAGTTCTTC.

Ten or more counts support this clonotype. The chain recombines TRBV10-1 with TRBJ1-1; D remains ambiguous. Trimming took 5 bases from V and 3 from J, leaving 10 bases between them. From germline, CDR1 is WNHNN and CDR2 SYGVQD (reference sequence). CDR3 size: 13 residues. The CDR3 spells CASSQEEDTEAFF. The CDR3 region has the DNA TGCGCCAGCAGTCAGGAGGAGGACACTGAAGCTTTCTTT.

This clonotype was seen at least ten times. The chain joins TRBV29-1 to TRBJ1-2, with D hard to call. The CDR3 totals 13 residues. Germline V gene sequence: CDR1 SQVTM, CDR2 ANQGSEA. V lost 5 bases to trimming and J lost 4 bases, with 14 bases between them. The CDR3 region is CSVWSGSTYGYTF. The CDR3 DNA reads as TGCAGCGTTTGGTCAGGATCTACCTATGGCTACACCTTC.

This clonotype was picked up many times. The chain combines TRBV29-1 with TRBJ2-5; the D gene is possibly TRBD1 (6 bases). Germline CDR1 SQVTM, CDR2 ANQGSEA. The CDR3 contains 13 residues. V gave up 6 bases and J gave up 5 bases, with 16 bases separating them. CDR3 sequence reads: CSVIVTGWETQYF. CDR3 coding DNA: TGCAGCGTCATTGTTACAGGGTGGGAGACCCAGTACTTC.

This clonotype was counted many times. The rearrangement uses TRBV10-1 and TRBJ2-3; D call uncertain. V dropped 2 bases and J dropped 2 bases, with 8 bases sitting between them. The CDR3 covers 14 residues. CDR1 and CDR2 (germline): WNHNN, SYGVQD (reference sequence). In nucleotides, the CDR3 is TGCGCCAGCAGTGAGCGGGTCATCACAGATACGCAGTATTTT. Residues: CASSERVITDTQYF.

This clonotype was counted at least ten times. The rearrangement links TRBV5-6 to TRBJ2-3; 9 nucleotides agree with TRBD2. The ends lost 1 base at V and 4 bases at J; junction bases unmatched: 10. Germline-derived CDR1 and CDR2 are SGHDT and YYEEEE. The CDR3 is 17 residues long. DNA for the CDR3: TGTGCCAGCAGCTTGTCGCGGCGGGAGGGCCCGTCAGATACGCAGTATTTT. As protein: CASSLSRREGPSDTQYF. The complete variable domain, with remaining parts taken from reference TRBV5-6 and TRBJ2-3, reads DAGVTQSPTHLIKTRGQQVTLRCSPKSGHDTVSWYQQALGQGPQFIFQYYEEEERQRGNFPDRFSGHQFPNYSSELNVNALLLGDSALYLCASSLSRREGPSDTQYFGPGTRLTVL.

The chain carries TRBV3-1 and TRBJ2-1; 12 bases are a match to TRBD2. With V trimmed by 2 bases and J by 6 bases, 5 bases remained unmatched. The CDR3 sequence is 16 residues long. The V gene's germline CDR1 is LGHDT and CDR2 YNNKEL (reference sequence). The CDR3 loop is CASSQPTSGRANEQFF. The DNA of the CDR3 is TGTGCCAGCAGCCAACCGACTAGCGGGAGAGCCAATGAGCAGTTCTTC.

The sample holds many counts of this clonotype. The gene calls are TRBV11-2 and TRBJ2-7, with 9 bases matching TRBD1. This CDR3 is 15 amino acids long. From germline, CDR1 is SGHAT and CDR2 FQNNGV. With V trimmed by 4 bases and J by 7 bases, 11 bases remained unmatched. In DNA form, the CDR3 reads TGTGCCAGCAGCTCGACCGGGACAGGGTCTGTGGAGCAGTACTTC. This translates into CASSSTGTGSVEQYF.

This clonotype showed up just a few times. The CDR3 here is CASSYGSSQRRSSYEQYF. CDR3 bases: TGTGCCAGCAGTTACGGCAGCAGCCAGCGAAGGAGCTCCTACGAGCAGTACTTC. The rearrangement joins TRBV6-5 to TRBJ2-7; D remains unclear. In germline, CDR1 is MNHEY, CDR2 SVGAGI. Trimming took off 2 bases at V and 0 bases at J, with 20 bases between the two ends. The CDR3 extends over 18 amino acids.

V is TRBV13 and J is TRBJ2-1, with D tentatively TRBD1 or TRBD2 (5 bases each). V lost 1 base and J lost 0, with 19 bases in between. CDR1 and CDR2 from the germline V gene are PRHDT and FYEKMQ (reference sequence). The CDR3 spans 19 residues. CDR3 nucleotides: TGTGCCAGCAGCTTAGAGGCCCTCCTGGGGGTGAGCTCCTACAATGAGCAGTTCTTC. This translates into CASSLEALLGVSSYNEQFF. The whole variable domain, remainder taken from reference TRBV13 and TRBJ2-1, is AAGVIQSPRHLIKEKRETATLKCYPIPRHDTVYWYQQGPGQDPQFLISFYEKMQSDKGSIPDRFSAQQFSDYHSELNMSSLELGDSALYFCASSLEALLGVSSYNEQFFGPGTRLTVL.

This clonotype was recorded at least ten times. The chain recombines TRBV18 with TRBJ2-1, with TRBD2 matching over 9 bases. The CDR3 contains 16 residues. Germline loops: CDR1 KGHSH, CDR2 LQKENI. V shed 6 bases, J shed 6 bases, and the junction held 12 bases outside the gene matches. The CDR3 DNA sequence: TGTGCCAGCTCGCTCAATAGCGGGAGATTGCGCAATGAGCAGTTCTTC. It specifies CASSLNSGRLRNEQFF.

The V call is TRBV5-1, the J call TRBJ1-4; D is uncertain. Germline CDR1 SGHRS, CDR2 YFSETQ. Trimming cost V 7 bases and J 3 bases, with 10 bases left between them. The CDR3 extends over 13 amino acids. The CDR3 DNA follows: TGCGCCAGCTCGGGCGGTTCTAATGAAAAACTGTTTTTT. This sequence encodes CASSGGSNEKLFF.

This clonotype was detected many times. The J gene is TRBJ1-1, the V gene TRBV27; the D is unclear. Germline assignment: CDR1 MNHEY and CDR2 SMNVEV (reference sequence). Trimming removed 1 base from V and 0 bases from J, with 3 bases in between. This CDR3 region has 13 residues. CDR3: CASSLFLNTEAFF. The CDR3 DNA is TGTGCCAGCAGTTTATTCTTGAACACTGAAGCTTTCTTT.

This clonotype appeared a few times. CDR3 coding DNA: TGCAGTGCTTCCTCCCGTAGCGGGAGCGGCAATGAGCAGTTCTTC. This sequence encodes CSASSRSGSGNEQFF. The chain couples TRBV20-1 to TRBJ2-1; 9 bases line up with TRBD2. Trimming at V came to 5 bases and at J to 6 bases, leaving 11 bases not matched to a gene. The CDR3 contains 15 residues. Germline lookup yields CDR1 DFQATT and CDR2 SNEGSKA (reference sequence).

This clonotype was seen repeatedly, ten times or more. This chain links TRBV20-1 with TRBJ2-1, with 13 bases fitting TRBD2. Trimming at V came to 5 bases and at J to 2 bases, leaving 6 bases not matched to a gene. The CDR3 extends over 16 amino acids. Germline CDR1 is DFQATT and CDR2 is SNEGSKA (reference sequence). CDR3: CSALLTSGRAYNEQFF. CDR3 DNA sequence: TGCAGTGCTCTACTCACTAGCGGGAGGGCCTACAATGAGCAGTTCTTC.